The following is a TCR beta chain sequence with its context. Its antigen is not known. Looked up from germline, CDR1 is SNHLY and CDR2 is FYNNEI. This CDR3 region has 13 residues. The V end lost 7 bases, the J end lost 2 bases, and 11 bases lay between the germline ends. Terminally differentiated effector memory CD45RA+ cells were excluded by CCR7 positive selection of CD45RO-negative cells. The data are from a study of shared clonotypes between healthy human individuals. Findings and caveats of the study: Despite large depth, rarefaction showed incomplete sorted-subset sequencing.

Generated by immunoSEQ multiplex PCR, the TCRdb table keeps only in-frame clones and is missing some. The sample shows about 580,000 clones, roughly 98% of them seen only once. The genes are TRBV2 and TRBJ1-2; the D is unclear. The sample comprised naive CD8+ T cells sorted from blood. The sequence was collected from a man aged 25 to 45 in good health. CDR3 DNA: TGTGCCAGCATCCCCCGAGTAAACTATGGCTACACCTTC. This codes for CASIPRVNYGYTF. The entire variable domain, with the rest obtained from reference TRBV2 and TRBJ1-2, is as follows: EPEVTQTPSHQVTQMGQEVILRCVPISNHLYFYWYRQILGQKVEFLVSFYNNEISEKSEIFDDQFSVERPDGSNFTLKIRSTKLEDSAMYFCASIPRVNYGYTFGSGTRLTVV.